This T cell receptor beta chain was captured in a study of cytomegalovirus exposure and HLA in healthy donors. General observations from the study: The dataset shows that most TCR sequences were rare, while some public TCRs occurred in many donors. Cytomegalovirus-associated status was assigned to about 180 TCR beta chains. The tendency of first-cohort TCR clusters to co-occur in the 90 to 150 validation repertoires was the finding of a later analysis. Reports credit the classifier with highly specific, highly sensitive diagnosis of cytomegalovirus status.

The table came from immunoSEQ multiplex PCR; TCRdb's copy has only in-frame clones and leaves some out. Counted here are hundreds of thousands of clones, roughly 89% occurring once; the ten biggest clones make up 0.83%. As concerns this clone: Its specificity is not known.

The CDR3 runs to 11 residues. V dropped 3 bases and J dropped 6 bases, with 6 bases sitting between them. Looked up from germline, CDR1 is SGHAT and CDR2 is FQNNGV. The chain links TRBV11-2 to TRBJ2-7; the D gene is possibly TRBD2 (5 bases). The sequenced material came from PBMCs. The receptor was derived from a woman aged 18-29 years in good health and CMV-seronegative. CDR3 sequence (DNA): TGTGCCAGCAGCTTGAGGGCCGAGCAGTACTTC. Its protein is CASSLRAEQYF.